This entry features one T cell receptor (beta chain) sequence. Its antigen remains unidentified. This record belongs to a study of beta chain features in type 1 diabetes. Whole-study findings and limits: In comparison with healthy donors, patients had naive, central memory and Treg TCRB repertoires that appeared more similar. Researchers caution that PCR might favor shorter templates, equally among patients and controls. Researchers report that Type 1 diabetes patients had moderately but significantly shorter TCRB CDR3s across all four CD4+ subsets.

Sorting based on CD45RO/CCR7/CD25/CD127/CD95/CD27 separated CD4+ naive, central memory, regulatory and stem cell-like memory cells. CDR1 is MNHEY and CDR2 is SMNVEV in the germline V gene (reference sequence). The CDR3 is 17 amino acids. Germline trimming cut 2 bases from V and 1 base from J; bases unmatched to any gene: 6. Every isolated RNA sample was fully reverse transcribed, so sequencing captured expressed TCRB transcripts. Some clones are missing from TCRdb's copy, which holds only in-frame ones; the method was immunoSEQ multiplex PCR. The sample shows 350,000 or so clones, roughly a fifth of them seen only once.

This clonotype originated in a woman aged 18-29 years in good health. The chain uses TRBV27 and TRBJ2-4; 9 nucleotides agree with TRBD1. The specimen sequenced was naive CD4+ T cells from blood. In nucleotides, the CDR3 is TGTGCCAGCAGTTTAATCCGGGACAGGGTTGCCAAAAACATTCAGTACTTC. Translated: CASSLIRDRVAKNIQYF.